This TCR beta chain was sequenced for a study of T cells in Graves' hyperthyroidism and ophthalmopathy (dated 2019 in TCRdb). Context from the whole study: Peripheral blood samples were taken at initial diagnosis, before any treatment was given. To identify distinguishing TCR V-J signatures, a discovery cohort of around 100 patients was used, comprising 43 with Graves' ophthalmopathy and 57 with stable Graves' hyperthyroidism. Thyroid tissue and blood T-cell repertoires from about six Graves' hyperthyroidism patients were also compared in the study. Prospective prediction of ophthalmopathy was tested in an independent validation cohort consisting of 18 to 20 hyperthyroidism patients and approximately 16 patients who later progressed to ophthalmopathy. The paper reports TCR Vbeta CDR3 sequencing of 140 or so peripheral blood samples: over 40 ophthalmopathy, some 80 hyperthyroidism and 17 progressor patients. After blood sampling, hyperthyroidism patients were treated with methimazole at a starting dose of 30 mg daily, and ophthalmopathy patients were treated with high-dose intravenous methylprednisolone. For training and testing, the 100 or so patients in the discovery cohort were randomly divided in a 7:3 ratio. The research as a whole found: Ophthalmopathy was separated from stable hyperthyroidism by a 13 V-J signature model, with about 88% sensitivity and about 81% specificity obtained in cross-validation and 80%/75% obtained in testing. Sample size was not statistically predetermined, and investigators were not blinded to group allocation. During validation, the model predicted progression to ophthalmopathy a median of approximately 7 months ahead of onset, with 60% to 71% sensitivity and under 85% specificity. Most expanded thyroid clonotypes (frequency above 0.001) were also detected in blood, a finding suggesting that blood repertoires may reflect thyroid immune responses.

A patient counted as having stable Graves' hyperthyroidism if no progression to ophthalmopathy occurred over 18 months of follow-up. Hyperthyroidism patients were newly diagnosed, had a disease duration of under 2 months, and were aged 18 to 65 years. Patients with uncontrolled infections, other autoimmune diseases, pregnancy or lactation were excluded. Clinical symptoms, serum thyroxine and TRAb, thyroid ultrasound, and orbital computed tomography formed the basis for the diagnoses. Ficoll-Paque density gradient centrifugation was used to isolate PBMCs from 8.5 to 10 ml of fresh peripheral blood. Trizol reagent was used to extract total RNA, and RNA quality was then checked on an Agilent 2100 Bioanalyzer. This clonotype was recorded many times. No antigen is known for it. Qualities for individual bases were not recorded, and no much larger clone is one base off. Trimming takes 4 bases from V and 2 bases from J, and the germline ends sit 9 bases apart. The CDR3 measures 14 amino acids from cysteine to phenylalanine. Only the CDR3 DNA stays, 42 bases, in frame from base 1. The germline V gene (reference sequence) supplies CDR1 LNHNV and CDR2 YYDKDF.

The TCR beta CDR3 regions were amplified from the RNA transcripts. The first round of RT-PCR for the TCR CDR3 was performed with the HTBI primer set and the Qiagen OneStep RT-PCR kit. A second multiplex PCR round built the libraries, followed by size selection and purification. The libraries were sequenced on an Illumina HiSeq2000 using paired-end 100 bp reads. The authors' pipeline ran thus. SOAPnuke was used to process the raw data, removing reads that contained adapters or uncalled bases, had a mean Phred below 15, or lacked an exact match to the constant primer or identifier. COPE v1.2.5 was used to merge high-quality paired reads, and clonotypes were defined as unique nucleotide sequences. Clonotypes were aligned to IMGT TRBV, TRBD and TRBJ reference segments using MiTCR v1.1. The analysis was restricted to V-J combinations with a frequency above 0.0001, which together covered 99.2% of the repertoires. A TCS score was defined as the ratio of F50 (clonal expansion) to E x V (chaos), with BLOSUM62-based TCRdist applied between CDR3 peptides within each V-J. Welch's t-statistics and random forest reduced roughly 540 V-J features to under 15, which were used in a naive Bayes classifier (R e1071). TCRdb ran its own pipeline on the public reads, namely fastp trimming at Q25 and MiXCR clone calling, and kept in-frame beta chains. Identical CDR3 protein sequences are pooled into one entry, listed with their most common genes and DNA. The V and J calls, along with clone size, are taken from TCRdb and not from the paper's own processing. The sample profile shows around 300,000 distinct CDR3 sequences; about 15% of them were found once. The top ten clones comprise around 25% of the sample.

The specimen sequenced was blood. The V and J segments used are TRBV15 and TRBJ1-3, and the D gene may be TRBD1, 6 bases matching. The clonotype originates from a woman under 40 with Graves' hyperthyroidism. The CDR3: CATSTRQAGNTIYF. In nucleotide form, the sequence is TGTGCCACCAGCACTCGACAGGCTGGAAACACCATATATTTT.